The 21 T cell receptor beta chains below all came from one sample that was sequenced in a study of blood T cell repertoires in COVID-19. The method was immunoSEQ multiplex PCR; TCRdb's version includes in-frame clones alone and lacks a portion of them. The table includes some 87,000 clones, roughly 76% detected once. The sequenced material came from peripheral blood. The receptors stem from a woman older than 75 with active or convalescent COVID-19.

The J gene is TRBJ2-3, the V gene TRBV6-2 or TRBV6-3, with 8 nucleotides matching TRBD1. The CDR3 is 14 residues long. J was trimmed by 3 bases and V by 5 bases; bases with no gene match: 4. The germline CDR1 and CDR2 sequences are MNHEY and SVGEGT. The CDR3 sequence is CASSRDRFTDTQYF. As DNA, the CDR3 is TGTGCCAGCAGTCGGGACAGGTTTACAGATACGCAGTATTTT.

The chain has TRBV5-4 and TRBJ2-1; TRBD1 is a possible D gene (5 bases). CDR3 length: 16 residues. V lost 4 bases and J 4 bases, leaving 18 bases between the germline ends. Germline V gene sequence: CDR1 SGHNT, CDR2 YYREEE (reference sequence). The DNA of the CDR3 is TGTGCCAGCAGCCCTGCGACAGTTTCCCTTTACAATGAGCAGTTCTTC. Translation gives CASSPATVSLYNEQFF.

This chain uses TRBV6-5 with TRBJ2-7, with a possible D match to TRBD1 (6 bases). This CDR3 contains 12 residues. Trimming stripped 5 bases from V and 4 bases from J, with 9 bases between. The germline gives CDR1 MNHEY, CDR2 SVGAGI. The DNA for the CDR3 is TGTGCCAGCAGTCCCACAGGGTACGAGCAGTACTTC. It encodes CASSPTGYEQYF.

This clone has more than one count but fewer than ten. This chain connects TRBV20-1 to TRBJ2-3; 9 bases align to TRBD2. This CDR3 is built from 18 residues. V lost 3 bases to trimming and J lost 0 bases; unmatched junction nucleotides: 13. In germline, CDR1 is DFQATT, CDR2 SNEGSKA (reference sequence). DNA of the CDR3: TGCAGTGCTAGTCAGCAGCGGGGGGATCTACTTAGCACAGATACGCAGTATTTT. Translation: CSASQQRGDLLSTDTQYF.

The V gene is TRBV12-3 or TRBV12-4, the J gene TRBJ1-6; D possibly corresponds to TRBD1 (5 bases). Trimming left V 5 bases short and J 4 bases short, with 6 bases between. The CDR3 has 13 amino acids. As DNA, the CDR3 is TGTGCCAGCAGTGACAGTTATAATTCACCCCTCCACTTT. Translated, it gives CASSDSYNSPLHF.

In DNA, the CDR3 is TGTGCCAGCAGCACCGGGACAGGGGGATACGAGCAGTACTTC. As protein: CASSTGTGGYEQYF. The chain recombines TRBV2 with TRBJ2-7, with 11 bases matching TRBD1. CDR3 size: 14 residues. Unmatched junction bases numbered 5, after V lost 6 bases and J lost 4 bases. From germline, CDR1 is SNHLY and CDR2 FYNNEI.

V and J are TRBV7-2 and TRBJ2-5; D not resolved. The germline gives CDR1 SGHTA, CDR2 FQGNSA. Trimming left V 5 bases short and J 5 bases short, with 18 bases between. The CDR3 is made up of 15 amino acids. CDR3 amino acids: CASSKLGGQQETQYF. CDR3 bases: TGTGCCAGCAGCAAGCTGGGTGGGCAGCAGGAGACCCAGTACTTC.

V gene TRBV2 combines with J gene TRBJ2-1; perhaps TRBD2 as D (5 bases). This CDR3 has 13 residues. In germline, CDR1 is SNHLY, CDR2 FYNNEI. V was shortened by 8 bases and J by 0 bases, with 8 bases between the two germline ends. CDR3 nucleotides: TGTGCCAGCCGGACTCTCTCCTACAATGAGCAGTTCTTC. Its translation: CASRTLSYNEQFF.

The CDR3 spells CASSRQNYGYTF. In nucleotides, the CDR3 is TGTGCCAGCAGCCGCCAGAACTATGGCTACACCTTC. This chain connects TRBV3-1 (or the pseudogene TRBV3-2) to TRBJ1-2; D ambiguous. This CDR3 comprises 12 residues. V was pared by 4 bases and J by 2 bases, with 5 bases between. The germline CDR1 and CDR2 sequences are LGHDT and YNNKEL (reference sequence).

CDR3 region: CASSLYSGGALRGETQYF. CDR3 nucleotides: TGTGCCAGCAGCTTGTATAGCGGGGGGGCCTTAAGAGGAGAGACCCAGTACTTC. J is TRBJ2-5 and V is TRBV5-4, with TRBD2 matching over 11 bases. The J segment lost 4 bases and the V segment lost 1 base, leaving 12 bases of the junction unmatched. Germline CDR1 is SGHNT and CDR2 is YYREEE (reference sequence). The CDR3 totals 18 residues.

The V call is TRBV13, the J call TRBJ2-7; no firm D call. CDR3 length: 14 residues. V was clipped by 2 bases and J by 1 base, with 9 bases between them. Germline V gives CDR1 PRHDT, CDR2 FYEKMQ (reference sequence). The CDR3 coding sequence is TGTGCCAGCAGCTTACTCGGCAGGTCCTACGAGCAGTACTTC. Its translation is CASSLLGRSYEQYF.

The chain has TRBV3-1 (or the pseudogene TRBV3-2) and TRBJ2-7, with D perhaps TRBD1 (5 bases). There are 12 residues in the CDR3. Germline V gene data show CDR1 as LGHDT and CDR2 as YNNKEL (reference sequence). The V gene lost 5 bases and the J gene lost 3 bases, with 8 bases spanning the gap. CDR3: CASSFTGYEQYF. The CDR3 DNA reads TGTGCCAGCAGCTTTACAGGCTACGAGCAGTACTTC.

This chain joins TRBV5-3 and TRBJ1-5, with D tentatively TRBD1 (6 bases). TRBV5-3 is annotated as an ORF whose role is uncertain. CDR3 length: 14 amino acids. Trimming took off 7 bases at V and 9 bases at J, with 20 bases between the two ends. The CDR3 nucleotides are TGTGCCAGAGTCGACCAGGGGTCTTTGCGGCCCCAGCATTTT. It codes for CARVDQGSLRPQHF.

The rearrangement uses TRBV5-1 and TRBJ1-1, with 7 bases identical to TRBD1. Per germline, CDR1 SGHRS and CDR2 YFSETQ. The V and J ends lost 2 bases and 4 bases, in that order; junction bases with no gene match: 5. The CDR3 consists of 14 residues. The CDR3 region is CASSLNRGGTEAFF. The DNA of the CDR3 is TGCGCCAGCAGCTTAAACAGGGGAGGCACTGAAGCTTTCTTT.

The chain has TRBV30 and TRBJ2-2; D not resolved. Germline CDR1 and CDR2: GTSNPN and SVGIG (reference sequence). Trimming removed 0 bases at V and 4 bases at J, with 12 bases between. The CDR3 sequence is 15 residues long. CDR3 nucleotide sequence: TGTGCCTGGAGTGTAAGAGGCACGGTCACCGGGGAGCTGTTTTTT. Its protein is CAWSVRGTVTGELFF.

The DNA of the CDR3 is TGCGCCAGCAGCTCGGGGGGCGGTACGGAGTCCTACGAGCAGTACTTC. Translating gives CASSSGGGTESYEQYF. J is TRBJ2-7 and V is TRBV5-1, with TRBD2 as a possible D gene (7 bases). CDR1 and CDR2 (germline): SGHRS, YFSETQ. V lost 3 bases and J 1 base, leaving 17 bases between the germline ends. This CDR3 has 16 residues.

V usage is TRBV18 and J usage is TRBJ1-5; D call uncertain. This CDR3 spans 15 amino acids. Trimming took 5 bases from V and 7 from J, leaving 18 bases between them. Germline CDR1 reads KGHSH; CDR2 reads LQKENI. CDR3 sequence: CASSVLRVSGQPQHF. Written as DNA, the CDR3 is TGTGCCAGCTCAGTCCTGCGGGTGTCGGGGCAGCCCCAGCATTTT.

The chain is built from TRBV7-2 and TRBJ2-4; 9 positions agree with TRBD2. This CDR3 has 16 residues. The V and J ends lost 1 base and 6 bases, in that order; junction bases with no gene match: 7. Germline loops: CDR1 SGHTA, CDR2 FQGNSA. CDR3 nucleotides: TGTGCCAGCAGCTTAGGAATTAGCGGGGGAGGAAACATTCAGTACTTC. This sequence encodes CASSLGISGGGNIQYF.

The CDR3 region has the DNA TGTGCCAGCAGTCCGGACAGCAAGTATGGCTACACCTTC. It specifies CASSPDSKYGYTF. The V gene is TRBV12-3 or TRBV12-4, the J gene TRBJ1-2; D might be TRBD1 (6 bases). The CDR3 consists of 13 residues. Trimming pared 5 bases from V and 5 bases from J, leaving 12 bases between.

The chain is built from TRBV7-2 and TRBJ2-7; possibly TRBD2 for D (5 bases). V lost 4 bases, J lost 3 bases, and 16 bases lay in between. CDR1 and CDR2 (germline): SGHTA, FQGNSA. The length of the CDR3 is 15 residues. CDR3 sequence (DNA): TGTGCCAGCAGCTCCCTCCCGGGGATTTTCTACGAGCAGTACTTC. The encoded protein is CASSSLPGIFYEQYF. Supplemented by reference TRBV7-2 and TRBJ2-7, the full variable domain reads GAGVSQSPSNKVTEKGKDVELRCDPISGHTALYWYRQSLGQGLEFLIYFQGNSAPDKSGLPSDRFSAERTGGSVSTLTIQRTQQEDSAVYLCASSSLPGIFYEQYFGPGTRLTVT.

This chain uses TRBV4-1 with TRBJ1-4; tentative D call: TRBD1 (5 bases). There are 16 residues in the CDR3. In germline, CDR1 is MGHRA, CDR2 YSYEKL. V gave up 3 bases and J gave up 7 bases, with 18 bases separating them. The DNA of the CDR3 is TGCGCCAGCAGCCAGCCATTGGGCAGGGAACGTGAAAAACTGTTTTTT. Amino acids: CASSQPLGREREKLFF.